This T cell receptor (beta chain) was sequenced for a study of T cell repertoires in cytomegalovirus infection. Study overall: Public TCR beta signatures marked donors with CMV infection and the matching HLA.

The table lists this clonotype with many counts. What it recognizes is unknown. Study-wide points: Clonotypes of TCR beta that were HLA-C-restricted and CMV-specific dominated the ex vivo response. Totalled public TCR beta family frequency picked out people who carried CMV plus the relevant HLA.

MiXCR was run by TCRdb on the reads, yielding one entry per CDR3 protein. Among approximately 260,000 distinct CDR3 sequences listed, about 17% were seen once. The sequence derives from a human donor in good health (CMV status not recorded). Some clones in this sample may be carry-over from other donors' samples. The sample consisted of CD8+ T cells from PBMCs.

The CDR3 sequence: CASSISQGGTEAFF. Here the CDR3 DNA reads TGTGCCAGTAGTATCTCCCAGGGTGGCACTGAAGCTTTCTTT. The rearrangement links TRBV19 to TRBJ1-1; a weak D match, TRBD1 (5 bases). There are 14 residues in the CDR3. Per germline, CDR1 LNHDA and CDR2 SQIVND (reference sequence). The V end lost 3 bases, the J end lost 4 bases, and 12 bases lay between the germline ends.